This record looks at one T cell receptor beta chain sequence and its context. The specificity of this receptor is unknown. Base qualities are not recorded, but no much larger clone differs from it by a single base. The germline V end is reduced by 5 bases and the J end by 9 bases; junction bases left unmatched: 7. Spanning cysteine to phenylalanine, the CDR3 consists of 15 amino acids. CDR3 DNA is the only sequence kept; it has 45 bases, read in frame from the first base. CDR1 and CDR2 are read off the germline V gene as SGHTA and FQGNSA. Genomic DNA was extracted from sorted cells for sequencing of the TCRbeta CDR3 region. The immunoSEQ Assay was used for sequencing of TCRbeta CDR3 regions. TCRdb retrieved this table from immuneACCESS and kept in-frame rearrangements only. Not all clones are present; in checked studies, unresolved V genes account for under half, and no reason is known for the remainder. In this sample the table shows tens of thousands of clones, 65% to 90% of which occur a single time. Jointly, the top ten make up more than 1.4% of the sample.

Patients with a history of autoimmune disease or receiving systemic immunosuppression were excluded from the trial. In every dose cohort, peripheral blood was drawn for TCR sequencing at baseline, cycle 4 day 1, and cycle 7 day 1. Samples came from an open-label, multicenter, first-in-human phase I dose-escalation trial of ivuxolimab. Adults with locally advanced or metastatic melanoma, renal cell, hepatocellular, or head and neck squamous cell carcinoma were enrolled in the trial. Before TCR sequencing, CD4+ T cells and CD8+ T cells from peripheral blood were sorted into separate populations. The data stem from a study of OX40 agonist ivuxolimab in advanced cancers. Notes on the research overall: Ivuxolimab was an agonistic, fully human IgG2 monoclonal antibody directed against OX40 (CD134), a costimulatory receptor. The dose-escalation cohort was about 87% male with a mean age of approximately 60 years, ranging from roughly 23 to 79. Intravenous ivuxolimab was administered to patients every 2 weeks at six dose levels: 0.01, 0.1, 0.3, 1.5, 3 and 10 mg/kg. Peripheral TCRbeta sequencing aimed to test whether ivuxolimab altered TCR sequence diversity and caused clonal T-cell expansion. Partial responses occurred in three dose-escalation patients: two with cutaneous melanoma and one with hepatocellular carcinoma. The paper covers the monotherapy dose-escalation part of the phase I ivuxolimab trial, which included N of about 56 patients. Patients were allowed to have had prior anti-PD-1, anti-PD-L1 or anti-CTLA-4 therapy, and roughly two fifths of the dose-escalation patients had been treated with checkpoint inhibitors. Of the roughly 50 dose-escalation patients, hepatocellular carcinoma was present in about 20, melanoma in approximately 15, renal cell carcinoma in 9 and head and neck cancer in 9. General findings and caveats noted by the study authors: Low levels of normalized T-cell clonal expansion were also seen in some nonresponding patients. Clonal expansion of both CD4+ and CD8+ blood T cells was observed from baseline to week 6 at doses 0.1 to 3.0 mg/kg. After ivuxolimab, expanded clones were on average more numerous among CD8+ T cells than among CD4+ T cells. The antigen specificity of the peripheral T cells that underwent clonal expansion was not determined. In partial responders in the 0.1-3.0 mg/kg groups, normalized peripheral clonal expansion was found to be among the lowest, especially among CD8+ T cells.

The chain employs TRBV7-2 and TRBJ2-1, with TRBD2 matching 13 junction bases. The material sequenced was CD4+ or CD8+ T cells sorted from blood, taken in a trial of the OX40 agonist ivuxolimab. The source is an adult with an advanced solid tumor such as melanoma, head and neck, liver or kidney cancer. The CDR3 sequence is CASSLRLAGGGEQFF. The sequence in DNA is TGTGCCAGCAGCCTGAGACTAGCGGGGGGTGGTGAGCAGTTCTTC.